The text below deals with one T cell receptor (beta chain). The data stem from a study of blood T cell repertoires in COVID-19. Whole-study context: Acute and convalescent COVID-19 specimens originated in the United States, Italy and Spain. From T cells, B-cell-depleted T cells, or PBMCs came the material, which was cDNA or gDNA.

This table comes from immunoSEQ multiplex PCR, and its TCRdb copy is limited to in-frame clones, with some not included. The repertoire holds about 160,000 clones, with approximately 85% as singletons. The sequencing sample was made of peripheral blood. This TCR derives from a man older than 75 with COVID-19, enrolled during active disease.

The CDR3 region is CASSPRSPTEAFF. As DNA, the CDR3 is TGTGCCAGCTCACCGCGGAGCCCCACTGAAGCTTTCTTT. The rearrangement uses TRBV18 and TRBJ1-1; D unresolved. This CDR3 has 13 residues. The germline CDR1 and CDR2 sequences are KGHSH and LQKENI. With 3 bases removed from V and 4 bases from J, the gap between germline ends came to 9 bases.